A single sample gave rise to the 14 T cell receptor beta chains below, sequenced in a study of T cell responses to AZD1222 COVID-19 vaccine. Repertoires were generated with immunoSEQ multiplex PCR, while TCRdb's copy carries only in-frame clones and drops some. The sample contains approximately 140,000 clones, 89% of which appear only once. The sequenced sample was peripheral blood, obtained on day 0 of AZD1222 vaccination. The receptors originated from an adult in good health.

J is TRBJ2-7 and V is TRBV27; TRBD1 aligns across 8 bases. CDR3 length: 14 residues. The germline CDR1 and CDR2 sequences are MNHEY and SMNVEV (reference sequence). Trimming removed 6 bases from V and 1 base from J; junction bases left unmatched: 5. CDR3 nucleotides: TGTGCCAGCAGAACCGGGACAGGTTCCTACGAGCAGTACTTC. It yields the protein CASRTGTGSYEQYF.

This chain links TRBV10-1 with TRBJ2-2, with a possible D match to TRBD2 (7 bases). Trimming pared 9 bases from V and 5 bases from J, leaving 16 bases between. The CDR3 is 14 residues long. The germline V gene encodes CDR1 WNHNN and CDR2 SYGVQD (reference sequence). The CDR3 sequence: CARERRGGTGELFF. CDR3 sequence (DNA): TGCGCCAGGGAACGGAGGGGGGGAACCGGGGAGCTGTTTTTT.

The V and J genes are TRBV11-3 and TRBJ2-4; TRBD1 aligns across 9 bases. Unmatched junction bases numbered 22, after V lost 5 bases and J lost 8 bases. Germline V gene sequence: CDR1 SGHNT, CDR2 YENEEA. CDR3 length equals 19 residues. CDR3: CASSLGEGTGPKGRDIQYF. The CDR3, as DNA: TGTGCCAGCAGCCTAGGAGAGGGGACAGGGCCGAAGGGGAGGGACATTCAGTACTTC.

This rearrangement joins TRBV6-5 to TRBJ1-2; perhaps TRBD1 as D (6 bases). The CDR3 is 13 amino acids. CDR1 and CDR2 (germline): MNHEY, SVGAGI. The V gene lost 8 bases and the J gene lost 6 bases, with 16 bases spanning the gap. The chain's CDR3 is CASGNGGADGYTF. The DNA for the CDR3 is TGTGCCAGCGGCAACGGGGGGGCAGATGGCTACACCTTC.

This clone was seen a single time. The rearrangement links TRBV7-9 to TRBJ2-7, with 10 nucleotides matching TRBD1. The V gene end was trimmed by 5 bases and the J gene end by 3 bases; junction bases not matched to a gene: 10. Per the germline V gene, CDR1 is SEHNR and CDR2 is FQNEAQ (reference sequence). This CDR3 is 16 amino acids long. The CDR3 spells CASSPHRDRGIYEQYF. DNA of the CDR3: TGTGCCAGCAGCCCCCACCGGGACAGGGGTATCTACGAGCAGTACTTC.

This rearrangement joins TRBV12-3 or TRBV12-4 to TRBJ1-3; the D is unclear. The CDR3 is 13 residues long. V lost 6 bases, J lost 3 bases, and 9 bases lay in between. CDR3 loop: CASRELNGNTIYF. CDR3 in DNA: TGTGCCAGCAGGGAGTTGAATGGAAACACCATATATTTT.

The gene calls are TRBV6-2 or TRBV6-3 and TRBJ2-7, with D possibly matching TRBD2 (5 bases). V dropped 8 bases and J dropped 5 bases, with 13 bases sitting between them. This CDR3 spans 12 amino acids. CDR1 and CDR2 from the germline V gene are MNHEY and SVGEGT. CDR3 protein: CASGQTGNEQYF. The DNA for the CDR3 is TGTGCCAGCGGCCAGACGGGGAACGAGCAGTACTTC.

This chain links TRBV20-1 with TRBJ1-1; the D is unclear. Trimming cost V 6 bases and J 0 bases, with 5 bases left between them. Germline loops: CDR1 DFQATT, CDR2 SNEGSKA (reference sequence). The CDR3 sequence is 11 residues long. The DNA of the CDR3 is TGCAGTGCCCAGCTGAACACTGAAGCTTTCTTT. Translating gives CSAQLNTEAFF.

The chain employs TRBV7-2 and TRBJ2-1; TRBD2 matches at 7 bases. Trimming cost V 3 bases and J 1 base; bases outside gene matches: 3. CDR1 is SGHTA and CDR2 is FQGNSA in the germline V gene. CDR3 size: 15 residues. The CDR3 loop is CASSLSGASYNEQFF. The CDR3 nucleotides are TGTGCCAGCAGCTTGAGCGGGGCTTCCTACAATGAGCAGTTCTTC.

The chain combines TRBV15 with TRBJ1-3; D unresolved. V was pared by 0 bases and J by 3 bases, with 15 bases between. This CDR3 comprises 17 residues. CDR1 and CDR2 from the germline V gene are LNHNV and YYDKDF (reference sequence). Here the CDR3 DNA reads TGTGCCACCAGCAGAGATCTGGAGTTCCATTTTGGAAACACCATATATTTT. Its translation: CATSRDLEFHFGNTIYF.

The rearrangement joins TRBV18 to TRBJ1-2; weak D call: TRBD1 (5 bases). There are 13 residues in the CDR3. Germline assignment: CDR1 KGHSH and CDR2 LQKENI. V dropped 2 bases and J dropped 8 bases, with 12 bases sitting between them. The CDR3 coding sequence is TGTGCCAGCTCACCAACGGTTGGGGGGGGCTACACCTTC. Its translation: CASSPTVGGGYTF.

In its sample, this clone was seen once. Here the CDR3 reads CASSVMGLSEAFF. The CDR3 DNA is TGTGCCAGCAGCGTTATGGGACTTTCTGAAGCTTTCTTT. This chain connects TRBV9 to TRBJ1-1; D possibly corresponds to TRBD1 (5 bases). The CDR3 sequence is 13 residues long. Germline CDR1 reads SGDLS; CDR2 reads YYNGEE. With 2 bases removed from V and 6 bases from J, the gap between germline ends came to 11 bases.

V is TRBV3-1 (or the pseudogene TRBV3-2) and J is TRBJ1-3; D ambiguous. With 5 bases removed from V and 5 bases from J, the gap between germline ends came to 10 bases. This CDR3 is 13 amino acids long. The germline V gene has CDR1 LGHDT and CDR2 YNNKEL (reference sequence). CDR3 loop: CASSKGLRNTIYF. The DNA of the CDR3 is TGTGCCAGCAGCAAAGGCTTAAGAAACACCATATATTTT.

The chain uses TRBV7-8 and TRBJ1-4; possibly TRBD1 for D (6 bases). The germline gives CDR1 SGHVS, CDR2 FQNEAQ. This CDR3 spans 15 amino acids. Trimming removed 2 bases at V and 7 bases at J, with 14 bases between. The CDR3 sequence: CASSLRAGDAEKLFF. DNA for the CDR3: TGTGCCAGCAGCTTAAGGGCAGGGGATGCTGAAAAACTGTTTTTT.